This section outlines one TCR beta chain sequence together with its context. This specimen comes from a study of blood T cell repertoires in COVID-19. Study in general: From T cells, B-cell-depleted T cells, or PBMCs came the material, which was cDNA or gDNA.

Trimming took 2 bases from V and 0 from J, leaving 9 bases between them. The germline V gene encodes CDR1 SGHRS and CDR2 YFSETQ. The CDR3 is 14 residues long. How the authors handled the data: Estimates of nucleated cell counts were drawn from the amplification of reference gene primers. Clones were read by immunoSEQ multiplex PCR, and TCRdb kept only the in-frame ones, dropping some. The DNA was the basis for D and trimming; V, J and clone size are from that table. The sample yields a few hundred thousand clones, approximately 90% seen once. The cohort comprised adults aged 18 to 89 years residing in 20 to 25 US areas.

The V and J genes are TRBV5-1 and TRBJ2-7; no reliable D call. Sequencing was done on a sample of PBMCs or T cells enriched from blood (not recorded which). The TCR originated in a woman aged 45-60 years who had recovered from COVID-19. CDR3 sequence reads: CASSLIESSYEQYF. The CDR3 DNA is TGCGCCAGCAGCTTAATCGAGAGCTCCTACGAGCAGTACTTC.